The 32 T cell receptor beta chains below all came from one sample that was sequenced in a study of cytomegalovirus exposure and HLA in healthy donors. Researchers ran the PCR with 60 Vbeta and 13 Jbeta primers. Profiling relied on immunoSEQ multiplex PCR, and the TCRdb table lists in-frame clones only, not all of them. The data contain about 180,000 clones, over 70% of them singletons. The material sequenced was PBMCs. These receptor sequences come from a woman between 45 and 65 years old in good health and CMV-seropositive.

The V call is TRBV28, the J call TRBJ2-3, with D perhaps TRBD2 (6 bases). The CDR3 covers 16 residues. Germline values: CDR1 MDHEN, CDR2 SYDVKM. The ends were cut back, 4 bases at V and 3 bases at J, with 17 bases in the middle. CDR3 DNA: TGTGCCAGCAGTTATCGCGGGGCCGCGGGGACAGATACGCAGTATTTT. This sequence encodes CASSYRGAAGTDTQYF.

This chain uses TRBV11-2 with TRBJ1-5, with unresolved D. V lost 5 bases and J 3 bases, leaving 14 bases between the germline ends. CDR1 and CDR2 (germline): SGHAT, FQNNGV. The CDR3 covers 15 residues. The CDR3 DNA follows: TGTGCCAGCAGCCCCGGGGTCAGATACAATCAGCCCCAGCATTTT. Translated, it gives CASSPGVRYNQPQHF.

The chain employs TRBV5-4 and TRBJ2-1; 8 positions agree with TRBD2. Trimming removed 7 bases from V and 10 bases from J; junction bases left unmatched: 4. The CDR3 covers 11 residues. Germline CDR1 reads SGHNT; CDR2 reads YYREEE (reference sequence). The DNA of the CDR3 is TGTGCCAGCCGAGCGGGAGTCGAGCAGTTCTTC. Its translation is CASRAGVEQFF.

J is TRBJ2-3 and V is TRBV5-1, with unresolved D. In germline, CDR1 is SGHRS, CDR2 YFSETQ. Trimming removed 3 bases at V and 2 bases at J, with 7 bases between. The CDR3 totals 13 residues. The CDR3 reads CASSSADTDTQYF. The CDR3 nucleotides are TGCGCCAGCAGCTCCGCGGACACAGATACGCAGTATTTT. Combining the CDR3 with reference TRBV5-1 and TRBJ2-3 gives the whole variable domain KAGVTQTPRYLIKTRGQQVTLSCSPISGHRSVSWYQQTPGQGLQFLFEYFSETQRNKGNFPGRFSGRQFSNSRSEMNVSTLELGDSALYLCASSSADTDTQYFGPGTRLTVL.

The rearrangement links TRBV4-1 to TRBJ2-6, with D unclear. CDR1 is MGHRA and CDR2 is YSYEKL in the germline V gene. This CDR3 region has 17 residues. The V gene lost 5 bases and the J gene lost 0 bases, with 14 bases spanning the gap. CDR3 nucleotide sequence: TGCGCCAGCAGCGAGACCACGTCGGGCTCTGGGGCCAACGTCCTGACTTTC. Amino acids: CASSETTSGSGANVLTF.

The chain uses TRBV11-3 and TRBJ1-2; the D is unclear. The germline gives CDR1 SGHNT, CDR2 YENEEA. The germline V and J ends were trimmed by 4 bases and 5 bases, with 17 bases remaining between them. The CDR3 has 15 amino acids. As DNA, the CDR3 is TGTGCCAGCAGCTCCTGGGTATCCCGGGAGTATGGCTACACCTTC. It codes for CASSSWVSREYGYTF.

This chain uses TRBV5-6 with TRBJ2-7, with a possible D match to TRBD1 (6 bases). The CDR3 is made up of 14 amino acids. V was cut by 4 bases and J by 3 bases, with 14 bases left in between. Germline CDR1 is SGHDT and CDR2 is YYEEEE. CDR3 nucleotides: TGTGCCAGCAGCGGGACCGGGACACTCTACGAGCAGTACTTC. Its translation: CASSGTGTLYEQYF.

The chain uses TRBV10-3 and TRBJ2-5; D is possibly TRBD1 (6 bases). The CDR3 consists of 15 residues. The V gene's germline CDR1 is ENHRY and CDR2 SYGVKD. V gave up 6 bases and J gave up 2 bases, with 16 bases separating them. For the CDR3, the DNA is TGTGCCATCAGGGACACGAGGGACACACAAGAGACCCAGTACTTC. It is translated as CAIRDTRDTQETQYF.

The CDR3 reads CSVRLGNLYTGELFF. CDR3 coding DNA: TGCAGCGTCCGACTGGGTAATCTGTACACCGGGGAGCTGTTTTTT. This chain links TRBV29-1 with TRBJ2-2; D unresolved. V was pared by 6 bases and J by 3 bases, with 17 bases between. Per the germline V gene, CDR1 is SQVTM and CDR2 is ANQGSEA. This CDR3 has 15 amino acids.

The genes are TRBV4-3 and TRBJ2-1; 9 nucleotides agree with TRBD2. Germline V gene data show CDR1 as LGHNA and CDR2 as YSLEER. The CDR3 spans 16 residues. Trimming took 4 bases from V and 3 from J; bases not matched to a gene: 7. DNA for the CDR3: TGCGCCAGCAGCCCTCAAGCGGGGGGCTTCTACAATGAGCAGTTCTTC. It translates to CASSPQAGGFYNEQFF.

The chain links TRBV2 to TRBJ2-2; D gene ambiguous. The V end was cut by 6 bases, the J end by 4 bases, with 18 bases between. CDR3 size: 16 residues. In germline, CDR1 is SNHLY, CDR2 FYNNEI. CDR3 DNA sequence: TGTGCCAGCAGGGAGATTATAATAGGATCCACCGGGGAGCTGTTTTTT. Translation gives CASREIIIGSTGELFF.

CDR3 sequence: CASSRGQPYEQYF. CDR3 nucleotides: TGTGCCAGCAGCCGCGGACAGCCATACGAGCAGTACTTC. The V call is TRBV28, the J call TRBJ2-7, with D possibly being TRBD1 (6 bases). With 6 bases removed from V and 4 bases from J, the gap between germline ends came to 13 bases. The V gene's germline CDR1 is MDHEN and CDR2 SYDVKM. This CDR3 has 13 residues.

The CDR3 DNA sequence: TGTGCCAGTAGTACTAGCGGGAGGGCCACCACCGGGGAGCTGTTTTTT. It encodes CASSTSGRATTGELFF. The chain links TRBV19 to TRBJ2-2; 12 positions agree with TRBD2. This CDR3 is 16 amino acids long. CDR1 is LNHDA and CDR2 is SQIVND in the germline V gene (reference sequence). V gave up 4 bases and J gave up 4 bases; unmatched junction bases: 4. Full variable domain (remainder filled in from reference TRBV19 and TRBJ2-2): DGGITQSPKYLFRKEGQNVTLSCEQNLNHDAMYWYRQDPGQGLRLIYYSQIVNDFQKGDIAEGYSVSREKKESFPLTVTSAQKNPTAFYLCASSTSGRATTGELFFGEGSRLTVL.

This clone was detected only a few times. J is TRBJ2-7 and V is TRBV28; the match to TRBD2 covers 8 bases. CDR1 MDHEN and CDR2 SYDVKM come from the germline V gene. V shed 4 bases, J shed 5 bases, and the junction held 10 bases outside the gene matches. There are 15 residues in the CDR3. The CDR3 loop is CASSSPGGGTDEQYF. CDR3 coding DNA: TGTGCCAGCAGTTCCCCGGGAGGGGGTACAGACGAGCAGTACTTC.

V gene TRBV7-9 combines with J gene TRBJ2-7; D unresolved. This CDR3 spans 16 amino acids. Trimming removed 5 bases from V and 0 bases from J, with 17 bases in between. In germline, CDR1 is SEHNR, CDR2 FQNEAQ (reference sequence). CDR3 nucleotides: TGTGCCAGCAGCCCGCCCCCGACGGAGTACTCCTACGAGCAGTACTTC. Translation gives CASSPPPTEYSYEQYF.

The CDR3 reads CAAHSSGNTIYF. The DNA for the CDR3 is TGTGCCGCGCACTCCTCTGGAAACACCATATATTTT. The J gene is TRBJ1-3, the V gene TRBV6-1; no clear D gene. Germline V CDR1 and CDR2: MNHNS, SASEGT. The CDR3 consists of 12 residues. The ends were cut back, 11 bases at V and 0 bases at J, with 8 bases in the middle.

The rearrangement uses TRBV4-3 and TRBJ2-1; 12 bases map to TRBD2. Germline V gives CDR1 LGHNA, CDR2 YSLEER. CDR3 length equals 16 residues. V shed 3 bases and J 6 bases; nucleotides not matched to a gene: 6. The CDR3 DNA is TGCGCCAGCAGCCAGGCGACTAGCGGGAGACCCAATGAGCAGTTCTTC. Its protein product is CASSQATSGRPNEQFF.

The CDR3 DNA reads TGTGCCAGCAGCCTCGGACAGGGGGCCATGAACACTGAAGCTTTCTTT. Encoded protein: CASSLGQGAMNTEAFF. This rearrangement joins TRBV4-2 to TRBJ1-1; 11 bases fit TRBD1. From germline, CDR1 is LGHNA and CDR2 YNFKEQ. With 4 bases clipped from V and 0 bases from J, the junction kept 4 bases outside the gene matches. The CDR3 has 16 amino acids.

The chain carries TRBV29-1 and TRBJ2-6, with D tentatively TRBD2 (5 bases). The CDR3 is 14 residues long. Germline V gene data show CDR1 as SQVTM and CDR2 as ANQGSEA. V dropped 1 base and J dropped 1 base, with 5 bases sitting between them. The CDR3: CSVEGGSGANVLTF. CDR3 nucleotide sequence: TGCAGCGTTGAAGGCGGGTCTGGGGCCAACGTCCTGACTTTC.

The genes are TRBV19 and TRBJ1-2; TRBD1 matches 11 bases. Trimming at V came to 5 bases and at J to 11 bases, leaving 7 bases not matched to a gene. This CDR3 comprises 13 residues. The germline gives CDR1 LNHDA, CDR2 SQIVND (reference sequence). This CDR3 is CASSLRDRGTYTF. CDR3 DNA sequence: TGTGCCAGTAGTCTCCGGGACAGGGGGACGTACACCTTC.

This sequence joins TRBV6-1 and TRBJ1-5, with TRBD1 matching 9 bases. The V gene end was trimmed by 7 bases and the J gene end by 9 bases; junction bases not matched to a gene: 7. Germline CDR1 is MNHNS and CDR2 is SASEGT. The CDR3 extends over 13 amino acids. Here the CDR3 reads CASTLQGAAPQHF. In nucleotides, the CDR3 is TGTGCCAGCACCCTACAGGGGGCCGCGCCCCAGCATTTT.

The chain couples TRBV5-1 to TRBJ2-3; TRBD2 agrees at 7 bases. V was clipped by 4 bases and J by 1 base; unmatched bases: 9. CDR3 length: 16 residues. Germline CDR1 reads SGHRS; CDR2 reads YFSETQ. Here the CDR3 reads CASSPEGRERTDTQYF. The CDR3 DNA reads as TGCGCCAGCAGCCCGGAAGGGAGGGAACGCACAGATACGCAGTATTTT.

The rearrangement uses TRBV4-1 and TRBJ2-6; no clear D. CDR3 length: 17 residues. Germline-derived CDR1 and CDR2 are MGHRA and YSYEKL. V was clipped by 2 bases and J by 2 bases, with 13 bases between them. CDR3 residues: CASSQSLSRPGANVLTF. For the CDR3, the DNA is TGCGCCAGCAGCCAATCTCTTTCGCGCCCTGGGGCCAACGTCCTGACTTTC.

The rearrangement joins TRBV30 to TRBJ2-4; 8 bases align to TRBD2. With 3 bases clipped from V and 12 bases from J, the junction kept 13 bases outside the gene matches. Germline V gene sequence: CDR1 GTSNPN, CDR2 SVGIG (reference sequence). The CDR3 contains 14 residues. CDR3: CAWREGLEVDSQYF. The CDR3 nucleotides read TGTGCCTGGAGGGAGGGACTAGAGGTCGACAGTCAGTACTTC. Supplemented by reference TRBV30 and TRBJ2-4, the full variable domain reads SQTIHQWPATLVQPVGSPLSLECTVEGTSNPNLYWYRQAAGRGLQLLFYSVGIGQISSEVPQNLSASRPQDRQFILSSKKLLLSDSGFYLCAWREGLEVDSQYFGAGTRLSVL.

This clone was found a few times. The chain uses TRBV5-8 and TRBJ2-4, with D possibly TRBD1 on 8 matching bases. Trimming took 0 bases from V and 12 from J, leaving 19 bases between them. The CDR3 runs to 15 residues. Germline values: CDR1 SGHTS, CDR2 YDEGEE. CDR3 sequence: CASSLDRGGRGSQYF. CDR3 DNA sequence: TGTGCCAGCAGCTTGGACAGGGGGGGTAGGGGCAGTCAGTACTTC.

The rearrangement links TRBV19 to TRBJ1-5; the D gene is possibly TRBD1 (6 bases). The CDR3 runs 16 residues. Trimming stripped 1 base from V and 3 bases from J, with 13 bases between. The germline V gene has CDR1 LNHDA and CDR2 SQIVND (reference sequence). CDR3 loop: CASSIGGTSFNQPQHF. In nucleotides, the CDR3 is TGTGCCAGTAGTATAGGGGGGACATCATTCAATCAGCCCCAGCATTTT.

The V and J genes are TRBV5-4 and TRBJ2-1, with 13 nucleotides matching TRBD2. With 2 bases clipped from V and 7 bases from J, the junction kept 6 bases outside the gene matches. Germline lookup yields CDR1 SGHNT and CDR2 YYREEE (reference sequence). This CDR3 is built from 16 residues. The CDR3 DNA follows: TGTGCCAGCAGCTTACCGGGACTAGCGGGACTAAATGAGCAGTTCTTC. Its protein product is CASSLPGLAGLNEQFF.

J is TRBJ2-7 and V is TRBV11-2; D gene uncertain. Germline V gives CDR1 SGHAT, CDR2 FQNNGV. Trimming removed 4 bases from V and 1 base from J, with 2 bases in between. The CDR3 has 11 amino acids. The CDR3: CASSSSYEQYF. CDR3 sequence (DNA): TGTGCCAGCAGCTCTTCCTACGAGCAGTACTTC.

V usage is TRBV29-1 and J usage is TRBJ2-7; 8 nucleotides match TRBD1. Germline V gives CDR1 SQVTM, CDR2 ANQGSEA. This CDR3 has 13 amino acids. V shed 3 bases and J 7 bases; nucleotides not matched to a gene: 8. The CDR3 is CSVDGGWTGEQYF. The CDR3 nucleotides are TGCAGCGTTGATGGCGGGTGGACAGGGGAGCAGTACTTC.

V gene TRBV7-9 combines with J gene TRBJ1-5, with D perhaps TRBD1 (5 bases). Germline-derived CDR1 and CDR2 are SEHNR and FQNEAQ (reference sequence). Trimming shortened V by 5 bases and J by 4 bases, and 9 bases separated the two germline ends. The CDR3 totals 13 residues. CDR3 coding DNA: TGTGCCAGCAGCCTACAGGAGAATCAGCCCCAGCATTTT. This translates into CASSLQENQPQHF.

The chain is built from TRBV19 and TRBJ1-5, with unresolved D. The V gene lost 4 bases and the J gene lost 7 bases, with 11 bases spanning the gap. Germline-derived CDR1 and CDR2 are LNHDA and SQIVND (reference sequence). CDR3 size: 13 residues. This CDR3 reads CASSSGIWQPQHF. CDR3 DNA: TGTGCCAGTAGTAGTGGCATATGGCAGCCCCAGCATTTT.

V and J are TRBV29-1 and TRBJ1-2; D is possibly TRBD1 (5 bases). The CDR3 has 12 amino acids. V was trimmed by 7 bases and J by 3 bases, leaving 12 bases between them. Germline V gives CDR1 SQVTM, CDR2 ANQGSEA. CDR3 sequence reads: CSGMGGDYGYTF. The CDR3 coding sequence is TGCAGCGGGATGGGAGGGGACTATGGCTACACCTTC.